This TCR beta chain was sequenced in a study of T cell responses to AZD1222 COVID-19 vaccine. General study results and limits: Just a handful of AZD1222 recipients were seropositive at baseline. Spike-specific TCR breadth and depth grew following two AZD1222 doses. White British people made up most donors, females outnumbered males, and clonal diversity was possibly underestimated.

Some clones are missing from TCRdb's copy, which holds only in-frame ones; the method was immunoSEQ multiplex PCR. Among around 160,000 clones listed, about 90% were seen once. V lost 3 bases and J lost 0, with 9 bases in between. Germline CDR1 LNHDA, CDR2 SQIVND (reference sequence). The CDR3 totals 15 residues. In the case of this clone: Its antigen is unidentified.

The TCR originated in an adult who received the AZD1222 COVID-19 vaccine. Sequenced here: peripheral blood, sampled 28 days after the second AZD1222 dose. The rearrangement uses TRBV19 and TRBJ1-5; possible D gene TRBD1, 5 bases. CDR3 region: CASSMGGSSNQPQHF. In nucleotides, the CDR3 is TGTGCCAGTAGTATGGGGGGAAGTAGCAATCAGCCCCAGCATTTT.